The present T cell receptor (beta chain) was sequenced within a study of shared clonotypes between healthy human individuals. Overall study: Three plates each covered CD4 naive and memory; CD8 naive two, CD8 memory one.

There are 14 residues in the CDR3. Per germline, CDR1 MRHNA and CDR2 SNTAGT. V shed 8 bases and J shed 2 bases, with 14 bases lying between them. It was CD45RO-negative cells, positively selected for CCR7, that made up naive CD8 cells, with terminally differentiated effector memory CD45RA+ cells excluded. As concerns this clone: Antigen: not known.

Study results and limitations: In this cohort, only blood was sampled, and tissue repertoires likely differ.

Sorted-subset replicate PCRs used approximately 190 ng of genomic DNA. This amount corresponded to 30,000 to 35,000 T cell genomes. Some clones are missing from TCRdb's copy, which holds only in-frame ones; the method was immunoSEQ multiplex PCR. The sample shows more than 600,000 clones, around 90% of them seen only once. This receptor was taken from a young man in good health. The genes are TRBV6-4 and TRBJ2-3; D is ambiguous. Input material: naive CD8+ T cells sorted from blood. CDR3 nucleotides: TGTGCCAGCCCCCATCCCTATATCACAGATACGCAGTATTTT. This gives the protein CASPHPYITDTQYF.